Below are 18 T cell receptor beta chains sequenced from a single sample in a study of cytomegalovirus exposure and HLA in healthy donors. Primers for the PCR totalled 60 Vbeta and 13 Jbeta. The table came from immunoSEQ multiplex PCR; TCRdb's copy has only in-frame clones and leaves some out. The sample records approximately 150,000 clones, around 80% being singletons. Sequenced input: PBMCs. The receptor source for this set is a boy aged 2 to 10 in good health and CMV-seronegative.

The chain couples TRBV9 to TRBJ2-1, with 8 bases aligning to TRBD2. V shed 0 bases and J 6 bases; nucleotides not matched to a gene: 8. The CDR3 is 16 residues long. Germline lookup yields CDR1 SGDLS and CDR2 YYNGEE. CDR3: CASSVDFWRGVNEQFF. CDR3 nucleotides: TGTGCCAGCAGCGTAGACTTCTGGCGGGGGGTCAATGAGCAGTTCTTC.

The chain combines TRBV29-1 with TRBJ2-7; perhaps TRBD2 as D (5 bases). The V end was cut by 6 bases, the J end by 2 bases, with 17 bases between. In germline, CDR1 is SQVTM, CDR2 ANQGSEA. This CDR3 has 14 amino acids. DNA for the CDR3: TGCAGCGTCGGAAGAGAGGGTTCGGCCTACGAGCAGTACTTC. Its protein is CSVGREGSAYEQYF.

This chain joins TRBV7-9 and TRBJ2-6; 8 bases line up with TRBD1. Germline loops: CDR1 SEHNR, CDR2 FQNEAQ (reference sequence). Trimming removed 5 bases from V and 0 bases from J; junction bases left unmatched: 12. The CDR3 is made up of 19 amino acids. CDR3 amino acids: CASSRNFNRGISGANVLTF. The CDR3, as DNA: TGTGCCAGCAGCCGCAACTTTAACAGGGGGATCTCTGGGGCCAACGTCCTGACTTTC.

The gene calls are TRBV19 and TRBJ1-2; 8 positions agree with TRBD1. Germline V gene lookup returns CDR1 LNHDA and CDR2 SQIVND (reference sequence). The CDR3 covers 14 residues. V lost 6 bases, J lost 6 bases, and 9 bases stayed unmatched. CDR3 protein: CASRGGQGLNGYTF. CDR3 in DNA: TGTGCCAGTAGGGGAGGACAGGGTTTGAATGGCTACACCTTC.

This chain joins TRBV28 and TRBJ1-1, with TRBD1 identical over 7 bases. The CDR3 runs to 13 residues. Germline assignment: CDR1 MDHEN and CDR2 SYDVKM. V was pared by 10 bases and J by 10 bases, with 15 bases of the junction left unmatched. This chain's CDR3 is CATTPPRQGAAFF. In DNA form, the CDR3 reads TGTGCCACCACACCTCCCAGACAGGGTGCAGCTTTCTTT.

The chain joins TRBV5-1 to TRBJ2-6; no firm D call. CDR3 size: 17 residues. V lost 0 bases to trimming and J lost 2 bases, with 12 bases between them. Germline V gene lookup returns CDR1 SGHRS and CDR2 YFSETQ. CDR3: CASSLEMLGPGANVLTF. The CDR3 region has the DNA TGCGCCAGCAGCTTGGAAATGCTGGGCCCTGGGGCCAACGTCCTGACTTTC. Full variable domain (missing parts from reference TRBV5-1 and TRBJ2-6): KAGVTQTPRYLIKTRGQQVTLSCSPISGHRSVSWYQQTPGQGLQFLFEYFSETQRNKGNFPGRFSGRQFSNSRSEMNVSTLELGDSALYLCASSLEMLGPGANVLTFGAGSRLTVL.

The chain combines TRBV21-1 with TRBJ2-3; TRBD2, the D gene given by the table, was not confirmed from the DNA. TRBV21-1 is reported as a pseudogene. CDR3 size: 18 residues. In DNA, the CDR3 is TGTGCCAGCAGCAGACCTAGCGGGGGGCACCCCTGCACAGATACGCAGTATTTT. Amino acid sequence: CASSRPSGGHPCTDTQYF.

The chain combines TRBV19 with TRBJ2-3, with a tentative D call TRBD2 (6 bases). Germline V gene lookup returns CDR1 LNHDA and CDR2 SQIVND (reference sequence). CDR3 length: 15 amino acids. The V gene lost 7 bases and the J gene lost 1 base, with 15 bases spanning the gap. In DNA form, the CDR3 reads TGTGCCAGTAACTCCGTCCAGCGGGGCACAGATACGCAGTATTTT. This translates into CASNSVQRGTDTQYF.

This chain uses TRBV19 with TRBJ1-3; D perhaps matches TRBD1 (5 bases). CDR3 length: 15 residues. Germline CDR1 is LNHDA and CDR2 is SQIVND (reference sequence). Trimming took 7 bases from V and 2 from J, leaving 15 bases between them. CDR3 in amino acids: CASKVSGWAGNTIYF. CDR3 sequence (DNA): TGTGCCAGTAAGGTTTCAGGGTGGGCTGGAAACACCATATATTTT.

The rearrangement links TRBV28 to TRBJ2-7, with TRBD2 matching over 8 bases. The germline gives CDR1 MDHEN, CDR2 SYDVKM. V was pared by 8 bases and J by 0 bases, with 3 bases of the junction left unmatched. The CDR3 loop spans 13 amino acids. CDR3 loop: CASFGRDSYEQYF. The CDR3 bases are TGTGCCAGCTTCGGGAGGGACTCCTACGAGCAGTACTTC.

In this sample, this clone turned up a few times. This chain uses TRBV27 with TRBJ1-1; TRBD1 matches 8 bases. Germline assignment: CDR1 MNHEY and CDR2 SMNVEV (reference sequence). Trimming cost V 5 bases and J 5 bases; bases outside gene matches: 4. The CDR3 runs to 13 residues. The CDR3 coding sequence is TGTGCCAGCAGTCAGAGACAGGGGACTGAAGCTTTCTTT. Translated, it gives CASSQRQGTEAFF.

Here the CDR3 reads CASSFAGGGSTDTQYF. DNA for the CDR3: TGTGCCAGCAGCTTTGCGGGGGGGGGAAGCACAGATACGCAGTATTTT. This rearrangement joins TRBV5-5 to TRBJ2-3; 9 nucleotides match TRBD2. The V gene end was trimmed by 2 bases and the J gene end by 0 bases; junction bases not matched to a gene: 4. The CDR3 is 16 amino acids. Germline V gene lookup returns CDR1 SGHKS and CDR2 YYEKEE (reference sequence). Based on the CDR3 plus reference TRBV5-5 and TRBJ2-3, the full variable domain is DAGVTQSPTHLIKTRGQQVTLRCSPISGHKSVSWYQQVLGQGPQFIFQYYEKEERGRGNFPDRFSARQFPNYSSELNVNALLLGDSALYLCASSFAGGGSTDTQYFGPGTRLTVL.

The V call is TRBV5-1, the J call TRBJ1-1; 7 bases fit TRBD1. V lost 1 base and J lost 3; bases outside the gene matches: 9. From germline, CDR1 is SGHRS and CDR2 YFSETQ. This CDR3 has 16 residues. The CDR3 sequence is CASSLLRGRRDTEAFF. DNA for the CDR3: TGCGCCAGCAGCTTGCTAAGGGGGCGCAGGGACACTGAAGCTTTCTTT. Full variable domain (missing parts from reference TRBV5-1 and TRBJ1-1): KAGVTQTPRYLIKTRGQQVTLSCSPISGHRSVSWYQQTPGQGLQFLFEYFSETQRNKGNFPGRFSGRQFSNSRSEMNVSTLELGDSALYLCASSLLRGRRDTEAFFGQGTRLTVV.

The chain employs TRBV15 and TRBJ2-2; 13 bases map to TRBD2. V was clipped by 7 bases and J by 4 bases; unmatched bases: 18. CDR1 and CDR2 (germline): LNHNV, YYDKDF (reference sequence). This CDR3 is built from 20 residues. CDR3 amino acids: CATTPHGALGLAGATGELFF. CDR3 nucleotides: TGTGCCACCACTCCCCATGGCGCCCTCGGACTAGCGGGAGCCACCGGGGAGCTGTTTTTT.

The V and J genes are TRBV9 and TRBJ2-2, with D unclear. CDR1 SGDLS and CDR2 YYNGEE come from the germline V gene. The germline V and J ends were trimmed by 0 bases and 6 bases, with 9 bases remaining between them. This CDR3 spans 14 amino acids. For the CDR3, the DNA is TGTGCCAGCAGCGTAGTCGAGCTATCCGGGGAGCTGTTTTTT. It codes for CASSVVELSGELFF.

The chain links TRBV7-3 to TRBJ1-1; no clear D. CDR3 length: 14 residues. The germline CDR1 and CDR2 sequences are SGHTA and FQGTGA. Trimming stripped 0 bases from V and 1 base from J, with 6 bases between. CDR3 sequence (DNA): TGTGCCAGCAGCTTAACGTACGGGAACACTGAAGCTTTCTTT. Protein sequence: CASSLTYGNTEAFF.

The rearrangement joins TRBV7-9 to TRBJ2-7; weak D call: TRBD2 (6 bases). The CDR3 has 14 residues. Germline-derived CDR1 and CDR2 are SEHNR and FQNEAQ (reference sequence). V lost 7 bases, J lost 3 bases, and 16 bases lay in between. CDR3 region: CASTSGVGIYEQYF. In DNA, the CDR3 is TGTGCCAGCACCTCGGGGGTCGGGATCTACGAGCAGTACTTC.

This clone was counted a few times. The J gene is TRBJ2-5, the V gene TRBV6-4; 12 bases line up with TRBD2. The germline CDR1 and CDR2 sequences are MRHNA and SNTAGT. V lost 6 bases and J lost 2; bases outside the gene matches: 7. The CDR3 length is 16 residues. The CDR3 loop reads CASSATSGGTQETQYF. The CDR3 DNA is TGTGCCAGCAGCGCCACTAGCGGGGGGACGCAAGAGACCCAGTACTTC.